This TCR beta chain was observed in a study of cytomegalovirus exposure and HLA in healthy donors (dated by TCRdb to 2016 to 2017). Regarding the complete study: An earlier analysis of roughly 630 of the donors reported more than 250 Gb of sequence data and around 120 million unique TCR beta sequences from 150 million to 200 million T cells. About 300 gigabases of sequencing data and tens of millions of unique TCR sequences were included in an early release covering roughly 700 HLA-typed donors. Among the approximately 400 genotyped donors, about 83% belonged to the genetic ancestry cluster associated with self-reported Caucasian donors. The study aimed to test whether cataloging public T cell receptors could reveal signatures of past pathogen exposure. The study used immunosequencing to profile the T cell repertoires of under 700 subjects and linked those repertoires to cytomegalovirus serostatus. A separate validation cohort of roughly 130 different subjects was used in addition to the 666-subject first cohort. To predict cytomegalovirus infection status, the study brought together high-throughput TCR immunosequencing, statistical association of individual TCRs with disease status, and machine learning. A later analysis re-examined previously published TCR beta repertoires from roughly 650 donors and added high-resolution HLA genotyping to investigate patterns of TCR occurrence. In the later analysis, no new phenotypic data were used to find candidate immune exposures; instead, reliance was placed on TCR beta sequences and their occurrence across donors. In an earlier analysis of several hundred of the donors, high-throughput TCR beta sequencing was used to judge whether each TCR beta V gene segment behaved as functional or pseudogenic. Donor age, sex, ethnicity and CMV serostatus were collected together with the repertoire data. In a later genetic analysis, genome-wide SNP genotypes for about three fifths of the roughly 670 donors were used, and that subset was treated as a discovery cohort. Every repertoire in the discovery cohort had been generated on one and the same sequencing platform. HLA typing covered class I and class II loci at four-digit resolution. The number of donors typed differed by locus, with about 629-630 for A, B, C, DRB1 and DQB1, around 520 for DQA1, under 610 for DPA1, and 450 to 480 for DPB1. Because of strong linkage in the cohort, roughly five DR-DQ haplotypes were treated as single units for association and clustering. Across around 400 genotyped donors of the cohort, an average of roughly 230,000 unique TCR beta nucleotide sequences per donor were sequenced, and roughly 18% of those sequences were non-productive. What the work shows at the level of the full study, not this receptor alone: This cohort had only TCR beta chains sequenced, and the lack of alpha or paired-chain data limited which features could be detected. In vitro tests confirmed that a few of the cytomegalovirus-associated TCR beta chains recognize cytomegalovirus antigens. The sequencing pipeline was judged likely to have produced a cluster of highly shared sequence variants as a technical artifact. Because the 87-base-pair reads could not distinguish some IMGT-functional V segments, including TRBV6-2 and TRBV6-3, those segments were excluded. Assigning TCR associations to individual alleles was difficult when HLA alleles, especially DR and DQ, strongly co-occurred. Linkage disequilibrium might explain the correlated functional status among segregating V segments, but an unknown experimental factor could not be excluded. Sequencing depth was assumed to be roughly uniform across donors in the presence/absence analyses, though that assumption may not hold. In a later genetic analysis, fewer N-insertions in productive TCRs were reported among donors in an Asian-associated ancestry cluster than the roughly 700-donor mean. An earlier analysis of around 500 of the donors showed that most TCR beta V segments appeared in productive rearrangements either about 87% or about 30% of the time, which broadly matched IMGT annotations. The earlier analysis of 587 of the donors excluded 15 to 20 rarely observed V segments, including chromosome 9 orphons, because counts were too low. Because HLA typing was unavailable for some donors at each locus, only the typed subset was used in association tests. Cytomegalovirus status was reported to be diagnosed by the classifier with high specificity and sensitivity in both the original and validation cohorts. The authors suggested that the approach could potentially be generalized to other disease states and immunological phenotypes. A further reported finding was that TCR beta sequences accurately predicted the HLA-A and HLA-B alleles for most subjects in the first cohort. According to a later analysis, most CMV-associated TCR beta chains appeared to be HLA-restricted, and the HLA associations seemed to be driven largely by CMV exposure. In the study, 150 to 200 TCR beta chains were listed as associated with cytomegalovirus. In a later analysis, HLA-associated TCR beta chains were found to be more clonally expanded and to have lower generation probabilities than equally common non-associated chains. Immune exposure information for the cohort was limited to CMV serostatus. Across donors, most TCR sequences were observed very rarely, whereas some public TCRs were present in many individuals. Several of the top co-occurrence clusters appeared to be linked to parvovirus B19, influenza, CMV and Epstein-Barr virus, according to a later analysis. In a later genetic analysis, a missense DCLRE1C variant was associated with V-gene and J-gene trimming of TCR beta chains, and the association was replicated in an independent cohort. In a later analysis, around 15,000 TCR beta sequences were associated with specific HLA alleles at a false discovery rate of 0.05. In a later analysis, TCR association rates were found to vary across HLA loci, with the most associated TCRs seen for DRB1 alleles and the fewest for HLA-C alleles.

Receptor libraries were prepared by the immunoSEQ multiplex PCR assay. For the multiplex PCR, a mixture combining 60 forward primers for TCR Vbeta segments and 13 reverse primers for TCR Jbeta segments was used. Amplification of the CDR3 region of rearranged TCR beta genes was performed with a multiplex PCR assay on genomic DNA. On the Illumina HiSeq System, the amplified TCR beta libraries were sequenced as 87-base-pair reads. The paper's processing steps were these. Across the 500 to 850 repertoires, a later analysis counted tens of millions of unique TCR beta chains, 9 million to 14 million of which were shared by at least two donors. To remove PCR and sequencing errors, raw reads were error-corrected and collapsed into unique sequences using a nearest-neighbor algorithm that merged closely related sequences. V, D and J gene segments were assigned by aligning CDR3 sequences to IMGT reference sequences. For a sequence to be retained, a match of at least six nucleotides to both a V gene segment and a J gene segment was required. Rearrangements were classified as productive when the CDR3 lacked stop codons and remained in frame with V and J, and all other rearrangements were classified as non-productive. CDR3 was defined by IMGT convention, running from the second conserved V-encoded cysteine to the conserved J-encoded phenylalanine. The earlier analysis of about 530 of the donors excluded any sequence lacking an unambiguous match to a single V gene segment. In an earlier analysis of about 590 of the donors, a V segment was called functional when productive rearrangements were above 56.7%, and segregating when the standard deviation between donors exceeded 5%. A statistical classification framework was developed to diagnose cytomegalovirus status using the catalog of TCR beta chain sequences. V and J gene assignment, in a later analysis, came from comparing TCR nucleotide sequences with IMGT/GENE-DB human TR gene sequences. The TCRdist pipeline was used in a later analysis to assign CDR3 sequences and most-parsimonious VDJ recombination scenarios. In a later analysis, each TCR beta chain was defined by its CDR3 amino acid sequence together with its V-gene family, and reads lacking a unique V-gene family were excluded. A later analysis removed roughly 590 highly shared, low-generation-probability nucleotide sequences to deal with suspected cross-contamination and a sequencing artifact. In a later analysis, a clonal expansion index was calculated for each public chain from normalized within-repertoire ranks of inferred template counts. A later analysis computed generation probabilities with a VDJ recombination model fitted to out-of-frame rearrangements, and checked the results against IGoR. Hypergeometric tests were used in a later analysis to score TCR-TCR, TCR-HLA and TCR-CMV co-occurrence, with a repertoire-size bias correction applied to the TCR pairs. False discovery rates were estimated in a later analysis by permuting HLA or CMV assignments 20 times. In a later analysis, co-occurring TCRs were grouped with DBSCAN, and TCRdist sequence similarity was added when clustering was performed within HLA-allele-positive subsets. Repertoires with fewer than 30,000 or more than 120,000 public chains, plus five repertoires with anomalous nucleotide sharing, were excluded from co-occurrence clustering. The table was pulled from immuneACCESS by TCRdb, which kept in-frame rearrangements only. Such tables lose some clones; where checked, under half of the loss comes from unresolved V genes, and the rest has no known cause. V and J calls and clone size are as listed in that table; D and trimming were resolved from the DNA. In all, the sample holds 150,000 to 200,000 clones, and roughly 88% of those were seen once. The top ten clonotypes cover approximately 6.5% of the sample.

Note on this clone: The antigen this receptor binds is unknown. Per-base quality was not reported, and no clone a single base away is much larger than it.

The V and J ends are trimmed by 0 bases and 10 bases, leaving 10 bases between them. The cysteine opens and the phenylalanine closes a CDR3 of 13 amino acids. Kept here is only the CDR3 DNA, which spans 39 bases and is read in frame from base 1. CDR1 is given as MNHEY and CDR2 as SMNVEV, both from the germline V gene (reference sequence). The cohort comprised fewer than 700 healthy bone marrow donors. At the time of sampling, all cohort members were nominally healthy, though unrecorded immune exposures were likely present. The donor was CMV seropositive and belonged to the group of 250 to 300 seropositive cohort members. A peripheral blood sample was provided by each donor, and peripheral blood mononuclear cells were used for TCR beta sequencing. Genomic DNA was extracted from the blood cell samples with the Qiagen DNeasy Blood Extraction Kit.

The sample consisted of PBMCs. The V and J segments used are TRBV27 and TRBJ2-1, with no confident D gene call. The TCR was taken from a man aged 50-59 years in good health and CMV-seropositive. The encoded CDR3 is CASSLSSRVEQFF. The bases read TGTGCCAGCAGTTTATCGAGTCGGGTAGAGCAGTTCTTC.